Shown below are 11 T cell receptor beta chains from a single sample sequenced in a study of response to subunit inactivated influenza vaccine. Using its own MiXCR run on the RT-PCR reads, TCRdb lists one record per CDR3 protein. This repertoire shows around 500,000 distinct CDR3 sequences, 11% found once; its top ten account for about an eighth. The sequencing here drew on PBMCs from blood, taken more than 35 days after vaccination. The receptors shown here come from a man aged 50 or older who received an inactivated influenza vaccine.

The chain recombines TRBV28 with TRBJ1-2, with D unresolved. The CDR3 covers 12 residues. V dropped 5 bases and J dropped 6 bases, with 10 bases sitting between them. Germline values: CDR1 MDHEN, CDR2 SYDVKM. The CDR3 DNA reads as TGTGCCAGCAGTCCCCGGTATGATGGCTACACCTTC. Its protein product is CASSPRYDGYTF.

This clonotype was found a few times. The rearrangement uses TRBV2 and TRBJ1-1, with a tentative D call TRBD1 (6 bases). With 4 bases removed from V and 1 base from J, the gap between germline ends came to 10 bases. This CDR3 spans 14 amino acids. Germline-derived CDR1 and CDR2 are SNHLY and FYNNEI. The CDR3 nucleotides read TGTGCCAGCAGTGGACAGGCAAGGAACACTGAAGCTTTCTTT. Encoded protein: CASSGQARNTEAFF.

At least ten counts were recorded for this clonotype. The rearrangement links TRBV5-6 to TRBJ2-7, with D possibly TRBD1 on 6 matching bases. CDR1 and CDR2 from the germline V gene are SGHDT and YYEEEE. V lost 3 bases and J 6 bases, leaving 10 bases between the germline ends. CDR3 size: 12 residues. CDR3 in amino acids: CASSWTQGEQYF. The CDR3 coding sequence is TGTGCCAGCAGCTGGACACAGGGCGAGCAGTACTTC.

This clonotype was counted only a few times. The chain uses TRBV29-1 and TRBJ1-3, with 9 bases identical to TRBD1. Germline assignment: CDR1 SQVTM and CDR2 ANQGSEA. CDR3 size: 13 residues. Unmatched junction bases numbered 5, after V lost 3 bases and J lost 8 bases. The DNA of the CDR3 is TGCAGCGTTGAGGACAGGGGAGAAGACACCATATATTTT. Its protein product is CSVEDRGEDTIYF. The variable domain in full, with the rest retrieved from reference TRBV29-1 and TRBJ1-3, is SAVISQKPSRDICQRGTSLTIQCQVDSQVTMMFWYRQQPGQSLTLIATANQGSEATYESGFVIDKFPISRPNLTFSTLTVSNMSPEDSSIYLCSVEDRGEDTIYFGEGSWLTVV.

This clonotype was counted only a few times. The rearrangement joins TRBV12-3 or TRBV12-4 to TRBJ2-1; TRBD1 agrees at 9 bases. J gave up 7 bases and V 4 bases, and 8 bases lay outside the gene matches. This CDR3 comprises 15 residues. The CDR3, as DNA: TGTGCCAGCAGTTGGCTCGGGACAGGGAGAAATGAGCAGTTCTTC. Encoded protein: CASSWLGTGRNEQFF.

Many counts were recorded for this clonotype. Written as DNA, the CDR3 is TGCGCCAGCAGTTTCATCCCAGGGGCCTCCGTCGAGACCCAGTACTTC. Amino acid sequence: CASSFIPGASVETQYF. The rearrangement links TRBV5-1 to TRBJ2-5, with a possible D match to TRBD1 (6 bases). CDR3 size: 16 residues. Germline V gene data show CDR1 as SGHRS and CDR2 as YFSETQ. V shed 5 bases and J shed 5 bases, with 22 bases lying between them.

This clonotype was picked up a small number of times. The chain links TRBV21-1 to TRBJ2-3; no DNA check was done on the table's D call, TRBD2. TRBV21-1 is noted as a pseudogene. CDR3 length: 17 residues. CDR3 region: CASSKGGLAGVRDTQYF. DNA of the CDR3: TGTGCCAGCAGCAAAGGGGGTCTAGCGGGAGTTAGAGATACGCAGTATTTT.

This clonotype was counted only a few times. This rearrangement joins TRBV5-6 to TRBJ2-7, with TRBD2 identical over 7 bases. The CDR3 sequence is 15 residues long. The V gene's germline CDR1 is SGHDT and CDR2 YYEEEE. J lost 5 bases, V lost 0 bases, and 8 bases had no gene match. The CDR3 spells CASSLATRERDEQYF. CDR3 nucleotides: TGTGCCAGCAGCTTGGCTACGCGGGAGCGGGACGAGCAGTACTTC. Full variable domain (rest looked up from reference TRBV5-6 and TRBJ2-7): DAGVTQSPTHLIKTRGQQVTLRCSPKSGHDTVSWYQQALGQGPQFIFQYYEEEERQRGNFPDRFSGHQFPNYSSELNVNALLLGDSALYLCASSLATRERDEQYFGPGTRLTVT.

This clonotype was seen repeatedly, ten times or more. This chain connects TRBV12-3 or TRBV12-4 to TRBJ1-6; D may be TRBD1 (5 bases). The V end was cut by 3 bases, the J end by 7 bases, with 13 bases between. The CDR3 length is 15 residues. CDR3 sequence reads: CASSLGQGLNSPLHF. The CDR3 DNA reads TGTGCCAGCAGTTTGGGTCAGGGATTGAATTCACCCCTCCACTTT.

V usage is TRBV4-1 and J usage is TRBJ1-4; no firm D call. With 0 bases removed from V and 11 bases from J, the gap between germline ends came to 16 bases. The CDR3 is 15 amino acids. Germline V gene lookup returns CDR1 MGHRA and CDR2 YSYEKL. CDR3 sequence reads: CASSQDLDEAGKLFF. The CDR3 DNA follows: TGCGCCAGCAGCCAAGATCTGGATGAGGCGGGGAAACTGTTTTTT.

This chain connects TRBV5-5 to TRBJ2-7; 8 bases agree with TRBD1. The CDR3 has 16 amino acids. V dropped 4 bases and J dropped 2; count of bases not matched to a gene: 11. CDR1 is SGHKS, CDR2 YYEKEE, per germline (reference sequence). The CDR3 DNA reads TGTGCCAGCAGCCCGAGTGGGACAGGCATGACCTACGAGCAGTACTTC. Translating gives CASSPSGTGMTYEQYF.